The following is a TCR beta chain sequence with its context. The antigen remains undetermined. The V end lost 2 bases, the J end lost 3 bases, and 17 bases lay between the germline ends. Germline assignment: CDR1 SQVTM and CDR2 ANQGSEA. This CDR3 is built from 15 residues. Method: immunoSEQ multiplex PCR; TCRdb's copy keeps in-frame clones and lacks some. This table has 17,000 or so clones, 75% to 85% appearing once. The data derive from a study of cytotoxic CD8 clonotypes in ibrutinib-treated CLL. Across the study: It was after a median approximately twelve months of treatment, range 6 to 36, that response samples were taken.

Notes on the study in general: Public clonotypes were uncommon and contracted or stayed stable on treatment.

The source material was PBMCs, sampled before ibrutinib treatment. The V gene is TRBV29-1, the J gene TRBJ2-7, with D perhaps TRBD1 (5 bases). This TCR derives from a human donor with chronic lymphocytic leukemia. The CDR3: CSVENLRQLFYEQYF. The CDR3 DNA reads TGCAGCGTTGAAAATTTGAGACAGTTATTCTACGAGCAGTACTTC.